This T cell receptor beta chain comes out of a study of T cells in Graves' hyperthyroidism and ophthalmopathy. Whole-study results and caveats: The model forecast ophthalmopathy, anticipating it by a median about six months before onset. Ophthalmopathy was told apart from stable hyperthyroidism by a 13 V-J model.

This clonotype was seen a handful of times. Its antigen is not identified. Germline CDR1 and CDR2: SGHKS and YYEKEE (reference sequence). CDR3 size: 16 residues. V lost 4 bases to trimming and J lost 1 base, with 16 bases between them. TCR beta CDR3 regions were amplified from RNA. A set of HTBI primers served as the primers for a first-round RT-PCR of the TCR CDR3. From the multiplex PCR reads, TCRdb called clonotypes with MiXCR, one entry per CDR3 protein. The sample yields 90,000 to 120,000 distinct CDR3 sequences, 16% seen once. This receptor was taken from a woman aged 45-60 years with Graves' hyperthyroidism. The sample was blood. The J gene is TRBJ2-3, the V gene TRBV5-5; D is possibly TRBD2 (7 bases). CDR3 loop: CASSPLGEGGTDTQYF. The CDR3 nucleotides read TGTGCCAGCAGCCCCTTGGGGGAGGGGGGCACAGATACGCAGTATTTT. The variable domain in full, completed from reference TRBV5-5 and TRBJ2-3, reads DAGVTQSPTHLIKTRGQQVTLRCSPISGHKSVSWYQQVLGQGPQFIFQYYEKEERGRGNFPDRFSARQFPNYSSELNVNALLLGDSALYLCASSPLGEGGTDTQYFGPGTRLTVL.